This TCR beta chain was recovered during a study of cytomegalovirus exposure and HLA in healthy donors. Study results and caveats: Later on, an analysis tied 15,000 or so TCR beta sequences to HLA alleles at 0.05 false discovery rate. Earlier analysis found most TCR beta V segments productive about 87% or about 30% of the time.

Use of 60 Vbeta and 13 Jbeta primers characterized the PCR. Clones were sequenced by immunoSEQ multiplex PCR, and TCRdb holds only the in-frame ones, with some missing. Counted here are roughly 150,000 clones, approximately 81% occurring once; the ten biggest clones make up around 2.5%. V lost 5 bases and J lost 3; bases outside the gene matches: 1. The germline CDR1 and CDR2 sequences are MNHNS and SASEGT. The CDR3 runs to 14 residues. Remarks on this clone: Antigen unknown.

The chain couples TRBV6-1 to TRBJ2-7; 13 positions agree with TRBD2. The specimen was PBMCs. The source is a man under 40 in good health and CMV-seropositive. The CDR3 here is CASSWTSGSYEQYF. The CDR3 nucleotides are TGTGCCAGCAGTTGGACTAGCGGGAGCTACGAGCAGTACTTC.